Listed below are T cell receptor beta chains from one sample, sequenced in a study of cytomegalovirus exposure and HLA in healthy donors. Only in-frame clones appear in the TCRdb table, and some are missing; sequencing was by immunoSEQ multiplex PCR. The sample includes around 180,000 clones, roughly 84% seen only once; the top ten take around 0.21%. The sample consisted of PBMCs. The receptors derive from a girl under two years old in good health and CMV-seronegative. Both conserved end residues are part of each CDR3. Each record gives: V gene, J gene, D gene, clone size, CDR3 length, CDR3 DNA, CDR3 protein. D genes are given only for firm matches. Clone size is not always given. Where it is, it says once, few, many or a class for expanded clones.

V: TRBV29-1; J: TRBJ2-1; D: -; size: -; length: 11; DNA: TGCAGCGTTCTCCCGGCGGGTGAGCAGTTCTTC; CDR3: CSVLPAGEQFF
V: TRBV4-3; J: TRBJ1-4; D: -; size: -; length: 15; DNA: TGCGCCAGCAGCCAAGATGGGGCACGAGTTGAAAAACTGTTTTTT; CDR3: CASSQDGARVEKLFF
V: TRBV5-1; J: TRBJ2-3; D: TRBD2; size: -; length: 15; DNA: TGCGCCAGCAGCGTTAAGGGACTAGGGGGTGATACGCAGTATTTT; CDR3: CASSVKGLGGDTQYF
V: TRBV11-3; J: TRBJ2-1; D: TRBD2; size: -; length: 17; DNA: TGTGCCAGCAGCTTAGGGCTTAGACTAGCGGGCCCCAATGAGCAGTTCTTC; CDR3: CASSLGLRLAGPNEQFF
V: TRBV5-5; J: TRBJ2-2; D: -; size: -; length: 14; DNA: TGTGCCAGCAGCTTGGGAGGCGGCACCGGGGAGCTGTTTTTT; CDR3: CASSLGGGTGELFF
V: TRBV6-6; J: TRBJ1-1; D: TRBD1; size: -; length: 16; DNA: TGTGCCAGCAGTTACTCGTTACAGGGGGCTGGCACTGAAGCTTTCTTT; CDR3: CASSYSLQGAGTEAFF
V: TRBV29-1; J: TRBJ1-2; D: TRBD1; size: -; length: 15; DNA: TGCAGCGTTGAAGATCGGCCCGGGACAGGGGGGGGCTACACCTTC; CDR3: CSVEDRPGTGGGYTF
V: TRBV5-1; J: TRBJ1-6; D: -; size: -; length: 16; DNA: TGCGCCAGCAGCTTGGAGGCAGGGAACTATAATTCACCCCTCCACTTT; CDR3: CASSLEAGNYNSPLHF
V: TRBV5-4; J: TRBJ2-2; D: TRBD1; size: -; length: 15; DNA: TGTGCCAGCAGCCAGGACAGGGCTAGCACCGGGGAGCTGTTTTTT; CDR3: CASSQDRASTGELFF
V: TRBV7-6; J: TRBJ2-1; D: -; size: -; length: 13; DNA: TGTGCCAGCAGCTTGGACAGTTACAATGAGCAGTTCTTC; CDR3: CASSLDSYNEQFF
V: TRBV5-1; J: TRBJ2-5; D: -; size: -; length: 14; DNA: TGCGCCAGCAGCTTGGGGCGAGGTCAAGAGACCCAGTACTTC; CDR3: CASSLGRGQETQYF
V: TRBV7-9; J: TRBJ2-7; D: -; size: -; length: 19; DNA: TGTGCCAGCAGCCACCGGGCCCAGGGGGGCTCGACGGGCTCCTACGAGCAGTACTTC; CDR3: CASSHRAQGGSTGSYEQYF
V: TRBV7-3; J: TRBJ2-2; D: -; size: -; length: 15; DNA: TGTGCCAGCAGCTGGGGCGGGGCAAGCACCGGGGAGCTGTTTTTT; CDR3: CASSWGGASTGELFF
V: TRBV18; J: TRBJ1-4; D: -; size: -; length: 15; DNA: TGTGCCAGCTCACCAAGTTCAGCAACTAATGAAAAACTGTTTTTT; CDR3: CASSPSSATNEKLFF
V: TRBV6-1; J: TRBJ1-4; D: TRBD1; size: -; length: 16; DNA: TGTGCCAGCAGAGAACTTACAGGGGCTTTCAGTGAAAAACTGTTTTTT; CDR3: CASRELTGAFSEKLFF
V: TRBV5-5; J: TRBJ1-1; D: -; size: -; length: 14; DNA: TGTGCCAGCAGCTTGTTAACTGGGAACACTGAAGCTTTCTTT; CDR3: CASSLLTGNTEAFF
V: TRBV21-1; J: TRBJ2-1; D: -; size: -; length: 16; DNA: TGTGCCAGCAGCAAAGCGGGAGGGCCGGGGGACAATGAGCAGTTCTTC; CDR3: CASSKAGGPGDNEQFF
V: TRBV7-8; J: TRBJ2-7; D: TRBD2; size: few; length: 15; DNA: TGTGCCAGCAGCCTGACTAGCGGGGGGCTCAACGAGCAGTACTTC; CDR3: CASSLTSGGLNEQYF
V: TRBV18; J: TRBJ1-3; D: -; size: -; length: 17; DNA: TGTGCCAGCTCACCCTACGCCAACAGGGACTCTGGAAACACCATATATTTT; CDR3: CASSPYANRDSGNTIYF
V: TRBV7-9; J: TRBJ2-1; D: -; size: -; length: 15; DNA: TGTGCCAGCAGCTTCCTTCGGGGGGCCCACAATGAGCAGTTCTTC; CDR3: CASSFLRGAHNEQFF
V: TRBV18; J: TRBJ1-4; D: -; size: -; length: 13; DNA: TGTGCCAGCTCACCAGCGATGAATGAAAAACTGTTTTTT; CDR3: CASSPAMNEKLFF
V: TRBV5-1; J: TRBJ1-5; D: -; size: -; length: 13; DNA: TGCGCCAGCAGCTTGCTCGGGGATCAGCCCCAGCATTTT; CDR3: CASSLLGDQPQHF
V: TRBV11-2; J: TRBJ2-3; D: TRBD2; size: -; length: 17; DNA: TGTGCCAGCAGCTTCCTTGGTAGCGGGGGGGACACAGATACGCAGTATTTT; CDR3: CASSFLGSGGDTDTQYF
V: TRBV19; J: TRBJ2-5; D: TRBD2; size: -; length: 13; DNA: TGTGCCAGCCGGACTAGCGGCCAAGAGACCCAGTACTTC; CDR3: CASRTSGQETQYF
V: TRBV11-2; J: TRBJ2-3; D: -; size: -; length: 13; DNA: TGTGCCAGCAGCTTTCTTAGCACAGATACGCAGTATTTT; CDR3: CASSFLSTDTQYF
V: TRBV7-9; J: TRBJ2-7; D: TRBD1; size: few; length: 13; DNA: TGTTCCAGCAGCGACAGGGATAGGGACGAGCAGTACTTC; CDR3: CSSSDRDRDEQYF
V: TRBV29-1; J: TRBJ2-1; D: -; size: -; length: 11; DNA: TGCAGCGTTGGAGGTAAGAGTGAGCAGTTCTTC; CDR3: CSVGGKSEQFF
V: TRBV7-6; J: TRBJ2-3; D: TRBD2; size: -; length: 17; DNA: TGTGCCAGCAGCTTATTACTTGCCGGGACTAGGGTACATACGCAGTATTTT; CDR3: CASSLLLAGTRVHTQYF
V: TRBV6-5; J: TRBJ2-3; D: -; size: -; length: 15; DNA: TGTGCCAGCAGAAAGGACAGTTTTCGCACAGATACGCAGTATTTT; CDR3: CASRKDSFRTDTQYF
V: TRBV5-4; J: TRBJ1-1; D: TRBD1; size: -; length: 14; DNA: TGTGCCAGCAGCTTGGACAGGGGAAAAACTGAAGCTTTCTTT; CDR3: CASSLDRGKTEAFF
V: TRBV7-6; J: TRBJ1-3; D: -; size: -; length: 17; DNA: TGTGCCAGCAGCTTAGAGGCAGGGATGAGCTCTGGAAACACCATATATTTT; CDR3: CASSLEAGMSSGNTIYF
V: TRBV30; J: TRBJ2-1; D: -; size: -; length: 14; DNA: TGTGCCTGGAGTGTAGATACTAGTGGCAATGAGCAGTTCTTC; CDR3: CAWSVDTSGNEQFF
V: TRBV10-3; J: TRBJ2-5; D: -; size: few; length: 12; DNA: TGTGCCATCAGTAGGGGGGGAGAGACCCAGTACTTC; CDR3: CAISRGGETQYF
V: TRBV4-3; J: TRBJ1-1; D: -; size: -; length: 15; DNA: TGCGCCAGCAGCCAAGATACCCAAGCGAACACTGAAGCTTTCTTT; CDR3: CASSQDTQANTEAFF
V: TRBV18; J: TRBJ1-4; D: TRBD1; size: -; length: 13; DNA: TGTGCCAGCTCAAATCGGACAGGGGAAAAACTGTTTTTT; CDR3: CASSNRTGEKLFF
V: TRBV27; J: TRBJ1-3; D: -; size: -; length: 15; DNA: TGTGCCAGCAGGGCAGACAGGAGCTCTGGAAACACCATATATTTT; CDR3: CASRADRSSGNTIYF
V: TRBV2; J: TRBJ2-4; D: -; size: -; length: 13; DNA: TGTGCCAGCACGGGGACTCCCAAAAACATTCAGTACTTC; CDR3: CASTGTPKNIQYF
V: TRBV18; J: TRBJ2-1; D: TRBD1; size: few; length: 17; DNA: TGTGCCAGCTCAACGGGACAGGGGTTTTACTCCTACAATGAGCAGTTCTTC; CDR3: CASSTGQGFYSYNEQFF